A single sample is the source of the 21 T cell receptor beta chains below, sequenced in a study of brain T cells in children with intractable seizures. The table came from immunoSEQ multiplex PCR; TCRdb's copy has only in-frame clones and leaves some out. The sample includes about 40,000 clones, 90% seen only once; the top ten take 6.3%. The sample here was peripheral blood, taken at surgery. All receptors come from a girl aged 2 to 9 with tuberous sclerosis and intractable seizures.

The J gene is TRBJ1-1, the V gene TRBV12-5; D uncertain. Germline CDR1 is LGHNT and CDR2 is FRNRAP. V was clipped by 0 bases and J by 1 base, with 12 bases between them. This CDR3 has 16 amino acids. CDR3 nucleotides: TGTGCTAGTGGTTTGGTGACAAACCCGAGGAACACTGAAGCTTTCTTT. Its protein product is CASGLVTNPRNTEAFF.

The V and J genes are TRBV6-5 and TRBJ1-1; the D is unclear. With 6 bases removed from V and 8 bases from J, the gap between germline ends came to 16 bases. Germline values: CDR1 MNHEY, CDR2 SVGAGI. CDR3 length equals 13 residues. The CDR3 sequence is CASSHGLAQEAFF. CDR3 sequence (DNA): TGTGCCAGCAGCCATGGACTAGCCCAGGAAGCTTTCTTT.

The CDR3, as DNA: TGTGCCACCAGCAGAGAAGGGAGGGGCTATGGCTACACCTTC. It encodes CATSREGRGYGYTF. J is TRBJ1-2 and V is TRBV15, with D possibly matching TRBD1 (5 bases). This CDR3 spans 14 amino acids. V dropped 0 bases and J dropped 4 bases, with 9 bases sitting between them. Germline V gene lookup returns CDR1 LNHNV and CDR2 YYDKDF (reference sequence).

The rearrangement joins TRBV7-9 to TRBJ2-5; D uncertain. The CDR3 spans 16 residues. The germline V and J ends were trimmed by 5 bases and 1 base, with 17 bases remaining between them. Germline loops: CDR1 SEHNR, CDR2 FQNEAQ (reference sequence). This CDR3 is CASSPTRIGPQETQYF. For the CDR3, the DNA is TGTGCCAGCAGCCCAACCAGAATCGGACCCCAAGAGACCCAGTACTTC.

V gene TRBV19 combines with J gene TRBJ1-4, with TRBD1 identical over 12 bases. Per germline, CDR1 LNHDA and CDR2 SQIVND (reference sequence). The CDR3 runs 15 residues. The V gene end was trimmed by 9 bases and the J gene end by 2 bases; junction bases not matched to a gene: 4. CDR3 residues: CASRDRGQTNEKLFF. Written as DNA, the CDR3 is TGTGCCAGCCGGGACAGGGGGCAGACTAATGAAAAACTGTTTTTT.

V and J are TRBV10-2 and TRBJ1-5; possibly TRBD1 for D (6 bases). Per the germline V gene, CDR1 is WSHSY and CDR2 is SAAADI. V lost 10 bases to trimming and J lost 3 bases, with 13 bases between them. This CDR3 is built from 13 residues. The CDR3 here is CATSGTYNQPQHF. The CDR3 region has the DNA TGCGCCACCTCGGGGACATACAATCAGCCCCAGCATTTT.

DNA of the CDR3: TGTGCCTGGAGTGTAGGCACTAGCGGGGGGCAAGAGACCCAGTACTTC. This codes for CAWSVGTSGGQETQYF. V is TRBV30 and J is TRBJ2-5; 12 bases match TRBD2. CDR1 and CDR2 (germline): GTSNPN, SVGIG (reference sequence). The V and J ends lost 0 bases and 2 bases, in that order; junction bases with no gene match: 4. The CDR3 contains 16 residues.

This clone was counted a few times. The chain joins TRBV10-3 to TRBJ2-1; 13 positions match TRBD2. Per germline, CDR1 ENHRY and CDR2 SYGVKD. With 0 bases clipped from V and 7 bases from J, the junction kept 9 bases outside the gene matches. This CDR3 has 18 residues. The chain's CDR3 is CAISESSGTSGAGNEQFF. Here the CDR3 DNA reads TGTGCCATCAGTGAGTCATCAGGGACTAGCGGGGCAGGAAATGAGCAGTTCTTC.

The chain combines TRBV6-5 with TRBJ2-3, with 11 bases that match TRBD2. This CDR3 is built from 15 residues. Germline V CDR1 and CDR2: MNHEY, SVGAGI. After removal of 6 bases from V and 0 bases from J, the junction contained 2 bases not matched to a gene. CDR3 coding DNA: TGTGCCAGCAGGACTAGCGGGGTGAGCACAGATACGCAGTATTTT. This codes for CASRTSGVSTDTQYF.

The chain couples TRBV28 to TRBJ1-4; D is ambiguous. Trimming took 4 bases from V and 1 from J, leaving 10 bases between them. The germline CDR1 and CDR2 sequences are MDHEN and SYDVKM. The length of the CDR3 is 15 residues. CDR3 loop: CASSSTMETNEKLFF. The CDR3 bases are TGTGCCAGCAGTTCAACGATGGAAACTAATGAAAAACTGTTTTTT.

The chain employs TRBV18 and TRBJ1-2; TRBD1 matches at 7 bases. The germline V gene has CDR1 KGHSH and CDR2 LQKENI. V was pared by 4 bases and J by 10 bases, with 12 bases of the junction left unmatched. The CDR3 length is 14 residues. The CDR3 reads CASSHFGTDKYYTF. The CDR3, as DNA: TGTGCCAGCTCACACTTTGGGACAGATAAATACTACACCTTC.

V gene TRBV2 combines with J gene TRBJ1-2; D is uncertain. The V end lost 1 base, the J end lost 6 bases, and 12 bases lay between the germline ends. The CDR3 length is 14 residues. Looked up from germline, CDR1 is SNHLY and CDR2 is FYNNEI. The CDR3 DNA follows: TGTGCCAGCAGTGAAGAAGCGGTGGGAGATGGCTACACCTTC. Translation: CASSEEAVGDGYTF.

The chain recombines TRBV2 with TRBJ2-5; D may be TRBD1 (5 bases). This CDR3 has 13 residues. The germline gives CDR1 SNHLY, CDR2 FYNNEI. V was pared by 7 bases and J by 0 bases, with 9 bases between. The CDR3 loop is CASKQEYQETQYF. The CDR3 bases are TGTGCCAGCAAACAGGAGTACCAAGAGACCCAGTACTTC.

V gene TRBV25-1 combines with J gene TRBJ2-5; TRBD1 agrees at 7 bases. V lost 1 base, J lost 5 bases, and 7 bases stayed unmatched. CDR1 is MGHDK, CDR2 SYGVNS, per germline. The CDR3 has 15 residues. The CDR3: CASSEWAQGWETQYF. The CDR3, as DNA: TGTGCCAGCAGTGAATGGGCACAGGGGTGGGAGACCCAGTACTTC.

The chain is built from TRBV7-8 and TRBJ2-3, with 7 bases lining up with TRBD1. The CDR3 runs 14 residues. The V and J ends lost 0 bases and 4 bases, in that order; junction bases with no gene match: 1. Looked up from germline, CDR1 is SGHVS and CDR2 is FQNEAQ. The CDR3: CASSLARGPDTQYF. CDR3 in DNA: TGTGCCAGCAGCTTAGCGAGGGGGCCAGATACGCAGTATTTT.

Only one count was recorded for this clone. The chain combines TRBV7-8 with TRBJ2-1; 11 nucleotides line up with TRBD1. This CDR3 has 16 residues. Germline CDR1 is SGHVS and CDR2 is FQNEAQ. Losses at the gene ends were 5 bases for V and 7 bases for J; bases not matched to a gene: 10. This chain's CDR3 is CASSDIGQGAENEQFF. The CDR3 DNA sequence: TGTGCCAGCAGCGACATTGGACAGGGGGCGGAGAATGAGCAGTTCTTC.

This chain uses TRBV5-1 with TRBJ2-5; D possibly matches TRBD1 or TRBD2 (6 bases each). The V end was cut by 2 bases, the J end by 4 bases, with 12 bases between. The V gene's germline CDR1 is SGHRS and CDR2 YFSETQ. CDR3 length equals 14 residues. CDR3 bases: TGCGCCAGCAGCTTAGCAGGGGAGGTAGAGACCCAGTACTTC. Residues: CASSLAGEVETQYF.

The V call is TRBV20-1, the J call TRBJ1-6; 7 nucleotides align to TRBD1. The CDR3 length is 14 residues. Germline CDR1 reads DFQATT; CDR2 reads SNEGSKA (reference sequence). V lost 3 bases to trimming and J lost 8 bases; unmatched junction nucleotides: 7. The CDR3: CSASTTGRDSPLHF. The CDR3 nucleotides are TGCAGTGCTAGTACGACAGGGAGGGATTCACCCCTCCACTTT.

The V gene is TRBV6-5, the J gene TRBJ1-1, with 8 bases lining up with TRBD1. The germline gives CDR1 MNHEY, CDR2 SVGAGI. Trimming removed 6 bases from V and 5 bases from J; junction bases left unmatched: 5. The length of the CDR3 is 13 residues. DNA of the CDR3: TGTGCCAGCAGCCAGGACAGGGTAACTGAAGCTTTCTTT. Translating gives CASSQDRVTEAFF.

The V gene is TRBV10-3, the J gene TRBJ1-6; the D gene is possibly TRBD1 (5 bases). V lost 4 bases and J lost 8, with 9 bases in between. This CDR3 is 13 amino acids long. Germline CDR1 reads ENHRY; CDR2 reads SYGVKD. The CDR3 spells CAISGDGDSPLHF. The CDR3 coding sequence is TGTGCCATCAGTGGGGACGGAGATTCACCCCTCCACTTT.

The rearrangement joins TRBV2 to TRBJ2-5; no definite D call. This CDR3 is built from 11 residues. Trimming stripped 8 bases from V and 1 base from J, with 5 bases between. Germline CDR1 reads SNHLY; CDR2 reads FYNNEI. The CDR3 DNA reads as TGTGCCAGCTTGACCCAAGAGACCCAGTACTTC. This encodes CASLTQETQYF.